The 30 T cell receptor beta chains given below trace back to one sample, sequenced in a study of response to subunit inactivated influenza vaccine. In TCRdb, the RT-PCR reads were re-called with MiXCR into one record per CDR3 protein. Of about 160,000 distinct CDR3 sequences in the sample, over 8.5% were seen once. The sequences come from CD8+ T cells sorted from PBMCs, collected 23 to 25 months after vaccination. Every receptor here comes from a man between 50 and 70 years old who received an inactivated influenza vaccine.

The chain couples TRBV7-6 to TRBJ2-2; 7 nucleotides agree with TRBD2. This CDR3 contains 16 residues. The J segment lost 1 base and the V segment lost 1 base, leaving 3 bases of the junction unmatched. Per germline, CDR1 SGHVS and CDR2 FNYEAQ. The CDR3 region is CASSLVGGGNTGELFF. CDR3 in DNA: TGTGCCAGCAGCTTAGTAGGCGGGGGGAACACCGGGGAGCTGTTTTTT.

The table lists this clonotype with many counts. The chain combines TRBV6-5 with TRBJ2-7; D is possibly TRBD1 (6 bases). Germline lookup yields CDR1 MNHEY and CDR2 SVGAGI. V was trimmed by 5 bases and J by 7 bases, leaving 15 bases between them. This CDR3 is built from 13 residues. The CDR3 loop is CASSTFPGTEQYF. The CDR3 nucleotides are TGTGCCAGCAGTACCTTCCCGGGGACAGAGCAGTACTTC.

This rearrangement joins TRBV7-2 to TRBJ1-6, with a possible D match to TRBD1 (5 bases). The CDR3 covers 16 residues. V lost 1 base and J lost 10, with 17 bases in between. Germline lookup yields CDR1 SGHTA and CDR2 FQGNSA. This chain's CDR3 is CASSLEGPMGGSPLHF. The CDR3 DNA reads as TGTGCCAGCAGCTTAGAGGGACCCATGGGCGGCTCACCCCTCCACTTT.

This clonotype was detected many times. This chain joins TRBV11-2 and TRBJ2-5; D is uncertain. The CDR3 covers 13 residues. V shed 1 base and J shed 5 bases, with 8 bases lying between them. Germline V gives CDR1 SGHAT, CDR2 FQNNGV. In DNA form, the CDR3 reads TGTGCCAGCAGCTTAGTTGGGTGGGAGACCCAGTACTTC. It codes for CASSLVGWETQYF.

This clonotype was found many times. The chain uses TRBV12-3 or TRBV12-4 and TRBJ2-7; tentatively, D is TRBD1 (6 bases). The CDR3 totals 15 residues. The ends were cut back, 3 bases at V and 0 bases at J, with 12 bases in the middle. The CDR3 reads CASSFTTGASYEQYF. Here the CDR3 DNA reads TGTGCCAGCAGTTTCACGACAGGTGCCTCCTACGAGCAGTACTTC.

This clonotype was observed at least ten times. J is TRBJ2-3 and V is TRBV5-6; 11 nucleotides match TRBD2. The germline V gene encodes CDR1 SGHDT and CDR2 YYEEEE. This CDR3 has 16 residues. V was clipped by 0 bases and J by 3 bases; unmatched bases: 3. The CDR3 DNA is TGTGCCAGCAGCTTGGATTCTAGCGGGGGGACAGATACGCAGTATTTT. This sequence encodes CASSLDSSGGTDTQYF.

The chain recombines TRBV12-3 or TRBV12-4 with TRBJ2-1; the match to TRBD2 covers 10 bases. Trimming removed 3 bases from V and 5 bases from J; junction bases left unmatched: 4. The CDR3 has 15 residues. The CDR3 nucleotides are TGTGCCAGCAGTTTTCTAGCGGGGGCCAACAATGAGCAGTTCTTC. Translation gives CASSFLAGANNEQFF.

The chain employs TRBV12-3 or TRBV12-4 and TRBJ1-2; 9 nucleotides agree with TRBD1. This CDR3 has 16 residues. J gave up 6 bases and V 6 bases, and 14 bases lay outside the gene matches. The CDR3 loop is CASSQTGQGTRHGYTF. The CDR3 nucleotides read TGTGCCAGCAGCCAAACGGGACAGGGCACCCGGCATGGCTACACCTTC.

This clonotype was observed a handful of times. This sequence joins TRBV4-3 and TRBJ2-7; D tentatively fits TRBD1 or TRBD2 (10 bases each). Germline CDR1 LGHNA, CDR2 YSLEER. Deletions cut 0 bases from V and 1 base from J, with 19 bases between. CDR3 size: 18 residues. Here the CDR3 DNA reads TGCGCCAGCAGCCAAGATCGGGACAGGGGACTAGCGTCCTACGAGCAGTACTTC. As protein: CASSQDRDRGLASYEQYF.

The sample holds a few counts of this clonotype. This rearrangement joins TRBV7-8 to TRBJ2-5; D gene ambiguous. This CDR3 has 16 amino acids. Germline CDR1 reads SGHVS; CDR2 reads FQNEAQ. The V and J ends lost 0 bases and 2 bases respectively, with 13 bases between them. For the CDR3, the DNA is TGTGCCAGCAGCTTAGCTCGGTTGGCACCTCAAGAGACCCAGTACTTC. Encoded protein: CASSLARLAPQETQYF.

The chain links TRBV5-1 to TRBJ1-1, with D possibly being TRBD1 (5 bases). V dropped 1 base and J dropped 0 bases, with 7 bases sitting between them. The CDR3 runs to 14 residues. Per the germline V gene, CDR1 is SGHRS and CDR2 is YFSETQ. The CDR3 coding sequence is TGCGCCAGCAGCTTGAGGGGCCTGAACACTGAAGCTTTCTTT. It specifies CASSLRGLNTEAFF.

The chain links TRBV6-2 or TRBV6-3 to TRBJ2-7; no clear D gene. Trimming removed 2 bases from V and 0 bases from J, with 11 bases in between. Germline-derived CDR1 and CDR2 are MNHEY and SVGEGT. This CDR3 comprises 15 residues. CDR3 DNA: TGTGCCAGCAGTTACCCGGACCTTATCTCCTACGAGCAGTACTTC. Translated: CASSYPDLISYEQYF.

This clonotype was found a few times. The J gene is TRBJ2-7, the V gene TRBV7-8, with TRBD2 matching 9 bases. Germline V gene sequence: CDR1 SGHVS, CDR2 FQNEAQ. The CDR3 is made up of 17 amino acids. Losses at the gene ends were 0 bases for V and 1 base for J; bases not matched to a gene: 7. The CDR3 bases are TGTGCCAGCAGCTTAGCCCTTGCTAGCGGGGCTTCCTACGAGCAGTACTTC. This codes for CASSLALASGASYEQYF. Filled out from reference TRBV7-8 and TRBJ2-7, the complete variable domain reads GAGVSQSPRYKVAKRGQDVALRCDPISGHVSLFWYQQALGQGPEFLTYFQNEAQLDKSGLPSDRFFAERPEGSVSTLKIQRTQQEDSAVYLCASSLALASGASYEQYFGPGTRLTVT.

V usage is TRBV15 and J usage is TRBJ1-4, with D perhaps matching TRBD1 (5 bases). V was pared by 9 bases and J by 6 bases, with 14 bases between. Germline assignment: CDR1 LNHNV and CDR2 YYDKDF (reference sequence). The CDR3 contains 13 residues. The CDR3 nucleotides read TGTGCCACGAGCCGGGACGGTCATGAAAAACTGTTTTTT. Protein product: CATSRDGHEKLFF.

This clonotype has a handful of counts. The rearrangement uses TRBV4-3 and TRBJ1-1; D gene ambiguous. Germline CDR1 LGHNA, CDR2 YSLEER. The V end was cut by 4 bases, the J end by 11 bases, with 17 bases between. This CDR3 is built from 13 residues. The chain's CDR3 is CASSPSETGPAFF. CDR3 sequence (DNA): TGCGCCAGCAGCCCATCCGAGACTGGTCCGGCTTTCTTT.

This clonotype has only a few counts. This chain's CDR3 is CASSPTGAHYEQYF. The CDR3 DNA is TGTGCCAGCAGCCCGACAGGGGCCCACTACGAGCAGTACTTC. V usage is TRBV13 and J usage is TRBJ2-7, with 8 positions matching TRBD1. Germline assignment: CDR1 PRHDT and CDR2 FYEKMQ (reference sequence). J gave up 3 bases and V 5 bases, and 6 bases lay outside the gene matches. The CDR3 covers 14 residues. Looking up the rest from reference TRBV13 and TRBJ2-7 gives the full variable domain: AAGVIQSPRHLIKEKRETATLKCYPIPRHDTVYWYQQGPGQDPQFLISFYEKMQSDKGSIPDRFSAQQFSDYHSELNMSSLELGDSALYFCASSPTGAHYEQYFGPGTRLTVT.

CDR3 in DNA: TGTGCCAGCAGCTCCCCCGGGACAGGTCTAAACATTCAGTACTTC. This translates into CASSSPGTGLNIQYF. This chain connects TRBV11-2 to TRBJ2-4; 8 nucleotides line up with TRBD1. The CDR3 sequence is 15 residues long. The germline V gene has CDR1 SGHAT and CDR2 FQNNGV. V shed 4 bases, J shed 6 bases, and the junction held 8 bases outside the gene matches. The complete variable domain, with remaining parts taken from reference TRBV11-2 and TRBJ2-4, reads EAGVAQSPRYKIIEKRQSVAFWCNPISGHATLYWYQQILGQGPKLLIQFQNNGVVDDSQLPKDRFSAERLKGVDSTLKIQPAKLEDSAVYLCASSSPGTGLNIQYFGAGTRLSVL.

This chain links TRBV25-1 with TRBJ2-7, with no clear D. Looked up from germline, CDR1 is MGHDK and CDR2 is SYGVNS. The CDR3 spans 11 residues. V was trimmed by 8 bases and J by 5 bases, leaving 10 bases between them. CDR3 amino acids: CASGRRDEQYF. CDR3 DNA sequence: TGTGCCAGCGGGCGTCGGGACGAGCAGTACTTC.

Ten or more counts support this clonotype. The chain has TRBV7-9 and TRBJ2-1; a possible D gene is TRBD2 (5 bases). V was pared by 4 bases and J by 6 bases, with 10 bases between. The length of the CDR3 is 13 residues. CDR1 and CDR2 (germline): SEHNR, FQNEAQ (reference sequence). The CDR3 region has the DNA TGTGCCAGCAGCTCGGACGGGGTCAATGAGCAGTTCTTC. It yields the protein CASSSDGVNEQFF.

The rearrangement links TRBV7-9 to TRBJ2-1; tentatively, D is TRBD2 (5 bases). Germline assignment: CDR1 SEHNR and CDR2 FQNEAQ (reference sequence). Trimming left V 1 base short and J 6 bases short, with 10 bases between. The CDR3 is 14 residues long. The CDR3 nucleotides read TGTGCCAGCAGCTTAGGGTCCCGGGGCAATGAGCAGTTCTTC. Translated, it gives CASSLGSRGNEQFF.

The chain carries TRBV9 and TRBJ2-6; tentative D call: TRBD1 (5 bases). The CDR3 totals 15 residues. Germline lookup yields CDR1 SGDLS and CDR2 YYNGEE. V lost 4 bases and J lost 3, with 11 bases in between. CDR3 protein: CASSPWGSGANVLTF. In DNA, the CDR3 is TGTGCCAGCAGCCCCTGGGGCAGTGGGGCCAACGTCCTGACTTTC.

The chain recombines TRBV20-1 with TRBJ1-2; weak D call: TRBD1 (5 bases). The V end lost 0 bases, the J end lost 6 bases, and 17 bases lay between the germline ends. Germline loops: CDR1 DFQATT, CDR2 SNEGSKA (reference sequence). The CDR3 is 15 residues long. DNA of the CDR3: TGCAGTGCTAGAGATCGAGGGGCCACCAGAGATGGCTACACCTTC. Its protein is CSARDRGATRDGYTF.

The chain uses TRBV19 and TRBJ2-1, with a weak D call TRBD2 (7 bases). Trimming took off 3 bases at V and 5 bases at J, with 14 bases between the two ends. Germline lookup yields CDR1 LNHDA and CDR2 SQIVND (reference sequence). The length of the CDR3 is 15 residues. Written as DNA, the CDR3 is TGTGCCAGTAGTATTGCGGGGGCGCGTCACAATGAGCAGTTCTTC. Its protein product is CASSIAGARHNEQFF.

This clonotype turned up a few times. The V gene is TRBV4-2, the J gene TRBJ2-3; 13 positions agree with TRBD2. The germline gives CDR1 LGHNA, CDR2 YNFKEQ. Losses at the gene ends were 0 bases for V and 5 bases for J; bases not matched to a gene: 11. There are 19 residues in the CDR3. The CDR3: CASSQDLWTSGRVGDTQYF. DNA of the CDR3: TGTGCCAGCAGCCAAGATCTGTGGACTAGCGGGAGAGTCGGAGATACGCAGTATTTT.

The J gene is TRBJ2-6, the V gene TRBV7-8; unclear D gene. V was cut by 8 bases and J by 4 bases, with 6 bases left in between. This CDR3 spans 12 amino acids. The V gene's germline CDR1 is SGHVS and CDR2 FQNEAQ. The CDR3 reads CASGLGANVLTF. The DNA of the CDR3 is TGTGCCAGCGGATTGGGGGCCAACGTCCTGACTTTC.

This sequence joins TRBV20-1 and TRBJ2-7; D not resolved. V lost 5 bases, J lost 0 bases, and 14 bases lay in between. The CDR3 extends over 14 amino acids. Germline V gene data show CDR1 as DFQATT and CDR2 as SNEGSKA (reference sequence). The CDR3 bases are TGCAGTGCTCCCAGGTACCAGGACTCCTACGAGCAGTACTTC. Translation: CSAPRYQDSYEQYF.

This clonotype was picked up one time. The CDR3 ends on some other residue instead of the conserved phenylalanine or tryptophan, so this is likely a read error. The chain employs TRBV27 and TRBJ2-3, with D tentatively TRBD2 (7 bases). The V gene lost 3 bases and the J gene lost 5 bases, with 12 bases spanning the gap. CDR1 MNHEY and CDR2 SMNVEV come from the germline V gene (reference sequence). The CDR3 sequence is 14 residues long. CDR3 residues: CASSLGGLRDTQYS. DNA of the CDR3: TGTGCCAGCAGTTTGGGGGGGCTACGAGATACGCAGTATTCT.

This clonotype was counted a few times. The genes are TRBV4-3 and TRBJ2-3, with D perhaps matching TRBD2 (6 bases). Germline assignment: CDR1 LGHNA and CDR2 YSLEER. Trimming removed 4 bases from V and 6 bases from J, with 17 bases in between. The CDR3 runs to 15 residues. The CDR3 bases are TGCGCCAGCAGCCCTTTGGGGCGGGACGCGGATACGCAGTATTTT. Residues: CASSPLGRDADTQYF.

V is TRBV27 and J is TRBJ2-7, with TRBD1 matching 8 bases. The CDR3 runs 14 residues. The V gene end was trimmed by 6 bases and the J gene end by 2 bases; junction bases not matched to a gene: 6. Germline V lookup: CDR1 MNHEY, CDR2 SMNVEV (reference sequence). The DNA of the CDR3 is TGTGCCAGCAGGGCCGGACAGGGTGCCTACGAGCAGTACTTC. Protein: CASRAGQGAYEQYF.

At least ten counts were recorded for this clonotype. The V gene is TRBV7-9, the J gene TRBJ2-7; 9 positions match TRBD1. With V trimmed by 5 bases and J by 2 bases, 7 bases remained unmatched. The V gene's germline CDR1 is SEHNR and CDR2 FQNEAQ (reference sequence). CDR3 length: 15 amino acids. As DNA, the CDR3 is TGTGCCAGCAGCATCGCCGGGACAGGGACCTACGAGCAGTACTTC. It specifies CASSIAGTGTYEQYF.